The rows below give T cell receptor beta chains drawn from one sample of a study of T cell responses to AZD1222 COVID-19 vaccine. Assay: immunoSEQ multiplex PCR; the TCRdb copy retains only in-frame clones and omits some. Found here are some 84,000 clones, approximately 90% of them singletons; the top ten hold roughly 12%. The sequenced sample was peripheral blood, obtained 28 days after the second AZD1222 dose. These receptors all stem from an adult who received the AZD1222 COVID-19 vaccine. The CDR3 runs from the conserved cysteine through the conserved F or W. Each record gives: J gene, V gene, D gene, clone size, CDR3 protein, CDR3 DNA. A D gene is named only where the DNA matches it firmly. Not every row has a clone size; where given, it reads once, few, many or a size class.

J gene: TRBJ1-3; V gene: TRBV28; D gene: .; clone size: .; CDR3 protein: CASTILSGNTIYF; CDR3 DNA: TGTGCCAGTACCATTCTCTCTGGAAACACCATATATTTT
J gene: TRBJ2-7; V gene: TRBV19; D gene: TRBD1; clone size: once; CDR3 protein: CASTRDRGSYEQYF; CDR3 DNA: TGTGCCAGTACCCGAGACAGGGGGTCCTACGAGCAGTACTTC
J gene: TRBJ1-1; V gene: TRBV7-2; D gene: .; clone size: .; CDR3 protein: CASSWASGLNTEAFF; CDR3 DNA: TGTGCCAGCAGCTGGGCCAGTGGGTTGAACACTGAAGCTTTCTTT
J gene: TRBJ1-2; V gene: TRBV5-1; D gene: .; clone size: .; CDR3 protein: CASSSQGSYDYGYTF; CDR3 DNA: TGCGCCAGCAGCAGTCAGGGGAGTTATGACTATGGCTACACCTTC
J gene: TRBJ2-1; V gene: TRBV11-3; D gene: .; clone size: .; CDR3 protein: CASSLDGSTWNEQFF; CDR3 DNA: TGTGCCAGCAGCTTAGACGGCTCTACATGGAATGAGCAGTTCTTC
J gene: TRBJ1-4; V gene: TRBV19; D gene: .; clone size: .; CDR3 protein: CASRERSTNEKLFF; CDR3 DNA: TGTGCCAGTCGGGAGCGGTCAACTAATGAAAAACTGTTTTTT
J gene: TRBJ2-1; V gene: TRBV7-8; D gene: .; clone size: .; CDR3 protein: CASSFGRNNEQFF; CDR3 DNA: TGTGCCAGCAGCTTTGGCCGCAACAATGAGCAGTTCTTC
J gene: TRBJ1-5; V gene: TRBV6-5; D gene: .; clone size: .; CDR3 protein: CASSYTTGPNQPQHF; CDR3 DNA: TGTGCCAGCAGTTATACGACAGGACCGAATCAGCCCCAGCATTTT
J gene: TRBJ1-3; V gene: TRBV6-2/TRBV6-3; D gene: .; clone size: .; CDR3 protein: CASSYAGAGNTIYF; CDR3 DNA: TGTGCCAGCAGTTACGCGGGGGCTGGAAACACCATATATTTT
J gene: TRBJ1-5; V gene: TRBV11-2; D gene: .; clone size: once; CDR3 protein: CASSSLWGYSNQPQHF; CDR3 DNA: TGTGCCAGCAGCTCGCTCTGGGGGTATAGCAATCAGCCCCAGCATTTT
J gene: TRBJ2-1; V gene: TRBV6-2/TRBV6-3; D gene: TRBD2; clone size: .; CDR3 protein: CASSYISGGASSYNEQFF; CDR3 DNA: TGTGCCAGCAGTTATATTAGCGGGGGGGCCAGCTCCTACAATGAGCAGTTCTTC
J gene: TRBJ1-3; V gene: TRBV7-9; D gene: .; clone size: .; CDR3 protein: CASSPVGFSGNTIYF; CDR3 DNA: TGTGCCAGCAGCCCAGTGGGGTTCTCTGGAAACACCATATATTTT
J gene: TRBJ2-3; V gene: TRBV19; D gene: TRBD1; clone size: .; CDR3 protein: CASSIPGGRSDTQYF; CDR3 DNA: TGTGCCAGTAGTATCCCAGGGGGAAGGTCAGATACGCAGTATTTT
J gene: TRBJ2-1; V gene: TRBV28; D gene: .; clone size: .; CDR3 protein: CASSWASTVGGEFF; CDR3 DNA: TGTGCCAGCAGTTGGGCCTCAACGGTAGGAGGGGAGTTCTTC
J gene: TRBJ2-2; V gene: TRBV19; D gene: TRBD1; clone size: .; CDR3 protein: CASSGAGGGSDTGELFF; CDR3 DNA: TGTGCCAGTAGTGGGGCAGGGGGCGGTTCGGACACCGGGGAGCTGTTTTTT
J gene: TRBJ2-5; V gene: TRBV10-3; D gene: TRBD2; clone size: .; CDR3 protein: CATGTSGGQETQYF; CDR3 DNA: TGTGCCACCGGGACTAGCGGGGGACAAGAGACCCAGTACTTC
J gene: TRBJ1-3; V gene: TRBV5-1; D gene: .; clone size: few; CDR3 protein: CASNDRPEGGNTIYF; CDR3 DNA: TGCGCCAGCAACGACCGTCCTGAAGGTGGAAACACCATATATTTT
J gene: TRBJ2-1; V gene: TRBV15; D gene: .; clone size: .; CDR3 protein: CATSRDGSNYNEQFF; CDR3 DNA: TGTGCCACCAGCAGAGATGGGTCGAACTACAATGAGCAGTTCTTC
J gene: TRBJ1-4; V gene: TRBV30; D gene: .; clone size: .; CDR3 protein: CAWSDLYFEKLFF; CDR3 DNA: TGTGCCTGGAGTGACCTTTACTTCGAAAAACTGTTTTTT
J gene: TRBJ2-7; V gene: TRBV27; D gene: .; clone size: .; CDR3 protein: CASRVYEQYF; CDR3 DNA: TGTGCCAGCAGGGTCTACGAGCAGTACTTC
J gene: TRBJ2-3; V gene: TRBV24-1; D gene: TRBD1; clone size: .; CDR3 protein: CATSDPGTGGGTDTQYF; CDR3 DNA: TGTGCCACCAGTGATCCGGGGACAGGGGGAGGCACAGATACGCAGTATTTT
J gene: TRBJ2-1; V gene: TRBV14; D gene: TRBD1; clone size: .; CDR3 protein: CASSQPGQGPDEQFF; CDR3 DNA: TGTGCCAGCAGCCAACCGGGACAGGGCCCCGATGAGCAGTTCTTC
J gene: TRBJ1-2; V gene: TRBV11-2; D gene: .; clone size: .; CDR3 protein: CASSLEVRGLYGYTF; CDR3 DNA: TGTGCCAGCAGCTTAGAGGTTCGGGGGCTCTATGGCTACACCTTC
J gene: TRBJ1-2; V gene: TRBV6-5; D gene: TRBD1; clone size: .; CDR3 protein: CASQTGGGGYTF; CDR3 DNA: TGTGCCAGCCAGACAGGGGGCGGTGGCTACACCTTC
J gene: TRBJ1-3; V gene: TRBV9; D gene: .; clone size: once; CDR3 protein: CASHPGSGNTIYF; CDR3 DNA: TGTGCCAGCCATCCGGGGTCTGGAAACACCATATATTTT
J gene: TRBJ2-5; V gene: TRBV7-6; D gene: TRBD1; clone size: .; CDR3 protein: CASSYGQGSIGTQYF; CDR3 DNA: TGTGCCAGCAGCTACGGACAGGGATCGATCGGGACCCAGTACTTC
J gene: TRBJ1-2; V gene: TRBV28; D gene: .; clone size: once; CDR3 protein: CASSLLSGSDYGYTF; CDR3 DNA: TGTGCCAGCAGTTTACTGTCAGGGTCGGACTATGGCTACACCTTC
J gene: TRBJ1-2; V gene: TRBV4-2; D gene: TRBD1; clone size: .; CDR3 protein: CASSQVFGTGYGYTF; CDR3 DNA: TGTGCCAGCAGCCAAGTTTTCGGGACAGGCTATGGCTACACCTTC
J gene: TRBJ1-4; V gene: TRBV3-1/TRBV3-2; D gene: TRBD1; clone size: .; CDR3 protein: CASSQDPRQGLAEKLFF; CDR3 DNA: TGTGCCAGCAGCCAAGACCCACGACAGGGACTCGCTGAAAAACTGTTTTTT
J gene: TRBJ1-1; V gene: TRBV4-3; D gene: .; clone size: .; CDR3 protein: CASSQESSWRAGRAFF; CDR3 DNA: TGCGCCAGCAGCCAAGAGAGTTCGTGGAGGGCGGGGAGAGCTTTCTTT
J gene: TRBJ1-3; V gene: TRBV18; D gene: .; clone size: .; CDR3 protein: CASSPPRSGNTIYF; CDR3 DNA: TGTGCCAGCTCACCGCCACGCTCTGGAAACACCATATATTTT
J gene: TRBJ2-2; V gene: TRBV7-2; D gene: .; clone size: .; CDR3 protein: CASSLSGARTGELFF; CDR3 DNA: TGTGCCAGCAGCTTATCGGGGGCGCGCACCGGGGAGCTGTTTTTT
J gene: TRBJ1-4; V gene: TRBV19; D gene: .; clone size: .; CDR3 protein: CASFKEGGTEKLFF; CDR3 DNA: TGTGCCAGCTTCAAGGAAGGAGGGACTGAAAAACTGTTTTTT
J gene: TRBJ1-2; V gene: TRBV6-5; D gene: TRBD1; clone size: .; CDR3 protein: CASSYLRGTADYGYTF; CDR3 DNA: TGTGCCAGCAGTTACCTACGCGGGACAGCAGACTATGGCTACACCTTC
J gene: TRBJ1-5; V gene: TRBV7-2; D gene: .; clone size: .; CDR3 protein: CASSLNNQPQHF; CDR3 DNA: TGTGCCAGCAGCTTAAACAATCAGCCCCAGCATTTT
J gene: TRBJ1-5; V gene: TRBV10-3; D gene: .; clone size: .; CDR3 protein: CASSQGEGNQPQHF; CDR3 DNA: TGTGCCAGCTCCCAGGGAGAGGGCAATCAGCCCCAGCATTTT
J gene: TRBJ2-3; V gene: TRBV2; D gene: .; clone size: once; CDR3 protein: CASRYGQVITDTQYF; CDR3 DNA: TGTGCCAGCAGATACGGGCAGGTGATCACAGATACGCAGTATTTT
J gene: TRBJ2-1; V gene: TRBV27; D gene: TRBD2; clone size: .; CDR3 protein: CASSPGASGRNEQFF; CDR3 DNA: TGTGCCAGCAGCCCTGGGGCTAGCGGGAGAAATGAGCAGTTCTTC
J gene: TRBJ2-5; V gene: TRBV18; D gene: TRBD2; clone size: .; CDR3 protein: CASSPVFLAGVQETQYF; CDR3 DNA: TGTGCCAGCTCACCAGTATTCCTAGCGGGCGTACAAGAGACCCAGTACTTC
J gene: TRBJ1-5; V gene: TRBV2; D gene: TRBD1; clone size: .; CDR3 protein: CASEGTGGLPQHF; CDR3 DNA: TGTGCCAGCGAGGGCACAGGGGGCTTGCCCCAGCATTTT
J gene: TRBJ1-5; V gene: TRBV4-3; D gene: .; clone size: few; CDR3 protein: CASSQDPGRNSNQPQHF; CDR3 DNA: TGCGCCAGCAGCCAAGATCCCGGCAGGAATAGCAATCAGCCCCAGCATTTT
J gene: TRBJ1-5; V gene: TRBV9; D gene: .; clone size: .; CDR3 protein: CASSEQGPYSNQPQHF; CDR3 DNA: TGTGCCAGCAGCGAACAGGGCCCCTATAGCAATCAGCCCCAGCATTTT
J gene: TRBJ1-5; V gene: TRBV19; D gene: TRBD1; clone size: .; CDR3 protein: CASSTRTGVKPQHF; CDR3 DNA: TGTGCCAGTAGCACCCGGACAGGGGTAAAGCCCCAGCATTTT
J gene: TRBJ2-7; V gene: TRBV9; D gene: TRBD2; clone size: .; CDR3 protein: CASSPHRTSSPSSYEQYF; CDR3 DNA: TGTGCCAGCAGCCCCCATAGGACTAGCTCACCGAGCTCCTACGAGCAGTACTTC
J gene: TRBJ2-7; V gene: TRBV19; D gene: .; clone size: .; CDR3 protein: CASSIDSSGSGLTYEQYF; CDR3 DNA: TGTGCCAGTAGTATAGATTCGTCCGGGTCGGGACTGACTTACGAGCAGTACTTC
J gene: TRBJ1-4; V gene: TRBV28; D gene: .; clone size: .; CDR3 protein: CASSFNEKLFF; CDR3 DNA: TGTGCCAGCAGTTTTAACGAAAAACTGTTTTTT
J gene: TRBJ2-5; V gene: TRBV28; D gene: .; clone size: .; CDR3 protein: CASTLGGLVQETQYF; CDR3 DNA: TGTGCCAGCACCTTGGGGGGATTAGTACAGGAGACCCAGTACTTC
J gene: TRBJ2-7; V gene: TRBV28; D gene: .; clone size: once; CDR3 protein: CASRPGTFYHEQYF; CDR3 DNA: TGTGCCAGCAGACCTGGAACCTTTTACCACGAGCAGTACTTC
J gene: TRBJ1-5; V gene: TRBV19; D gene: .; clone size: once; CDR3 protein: CASSIGITGYQPQHF; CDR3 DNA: TGTGCCAGTAGTATAGGCATTACAGGGTATCAGCCCCAGCATTTT
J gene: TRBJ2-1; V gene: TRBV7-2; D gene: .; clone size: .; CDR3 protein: CASSFPLRYSYNEQFF; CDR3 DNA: TGTGCCAGCAGCTTTCCATTACGGTACTCCTACAATGAGCAGTTCTTC
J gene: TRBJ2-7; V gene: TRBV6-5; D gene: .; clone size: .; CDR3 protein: CASRLTGGGYEQYF; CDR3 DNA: TGTGCCAGCAGACTAACAGGGGGGGGGTACGAGCAGTACTTC
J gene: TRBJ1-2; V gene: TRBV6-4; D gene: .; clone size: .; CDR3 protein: CASSDPAGLYGYTF; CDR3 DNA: TGTGCCAGCAGTGACCCGGCAGGCCTCTATGGCTACACCTTC